What follows is one T cell receptor beta chain and its context. Its specificity is unknown. PCR primers comprised 60 Vbeta and 13 Jbeta primers. TCRdb's copy holds only in-frame clones and misses some; the assay was immunoSEQ multiplex PCR. Recorded for this sample: approximately 72,000 clones. The germline V gene has CDR1 LNHDA and CDR2 SQIVND (reference sequence). The V end was cut by 8 bases, the J end by 3 bases, with 10 bases between. The CDR3 is made up of 13 amino acids. The sample originates from a study of cytomegalovirus exposure and HLA in healthy donors. Study-wide context: Around 200 million T cells yielded approximately 100 million unique TCR beta sequences, as an earlier analysis found.

Study-wide points: Among the CMV-associated chains, three were confirmed in vitro as specific for CMV antigens.

Sequencing used PBMCs. The sequence derives from a woman aged 40-49 years in good health and CMV-seropositive. The chain links TRBV19 to TRBJ2-2; perhaps TRBD2 as D (5 bases). The CDR3 coding sequence is TGTGCCAGTGTTGGGGAGTACACCGGGGAGCTGTTTTTT. It translates to CASVGEYTGELFF.